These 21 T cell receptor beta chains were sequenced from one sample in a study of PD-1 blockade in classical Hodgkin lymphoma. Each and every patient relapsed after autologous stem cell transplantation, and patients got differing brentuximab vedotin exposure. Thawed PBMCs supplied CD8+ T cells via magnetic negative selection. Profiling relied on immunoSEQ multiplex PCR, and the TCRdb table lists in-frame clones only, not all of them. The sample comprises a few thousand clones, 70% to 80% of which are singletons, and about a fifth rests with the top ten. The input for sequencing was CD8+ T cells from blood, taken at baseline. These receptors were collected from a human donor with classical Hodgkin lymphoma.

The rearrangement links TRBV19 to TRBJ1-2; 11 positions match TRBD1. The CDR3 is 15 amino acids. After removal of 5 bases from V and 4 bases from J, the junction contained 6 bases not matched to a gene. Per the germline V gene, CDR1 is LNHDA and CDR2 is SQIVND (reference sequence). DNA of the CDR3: TGTGCCAGTAGTGGCTCCGGGACAGGGGGCTATGGCTACACCTTC. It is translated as CASSGSGTGGYGYTF.

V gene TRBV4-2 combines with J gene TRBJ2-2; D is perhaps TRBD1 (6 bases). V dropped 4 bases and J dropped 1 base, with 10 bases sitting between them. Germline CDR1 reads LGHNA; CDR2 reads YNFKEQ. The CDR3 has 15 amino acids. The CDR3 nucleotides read TGTGCCAGCAGCCTCCGGACAGAGAACACCGGGGAGCTGTTTTTT. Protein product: CASSLRTENTGELFF.

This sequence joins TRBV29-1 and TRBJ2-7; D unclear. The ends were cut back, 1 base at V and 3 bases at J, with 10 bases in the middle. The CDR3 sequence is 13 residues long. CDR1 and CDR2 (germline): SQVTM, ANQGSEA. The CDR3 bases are TGCAGCGTTGAAGGTTACAGAAGCTACGAGCAGTACTTC. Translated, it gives CSVEGYRSYEQYF.

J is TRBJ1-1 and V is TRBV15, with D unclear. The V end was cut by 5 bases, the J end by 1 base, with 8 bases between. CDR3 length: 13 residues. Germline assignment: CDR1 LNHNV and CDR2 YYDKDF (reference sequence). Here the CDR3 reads CATSLSRNTEAFF. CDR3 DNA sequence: TGTGCCACCAGCCTTTCACGGAACACTGAAGCTTTCTTT.

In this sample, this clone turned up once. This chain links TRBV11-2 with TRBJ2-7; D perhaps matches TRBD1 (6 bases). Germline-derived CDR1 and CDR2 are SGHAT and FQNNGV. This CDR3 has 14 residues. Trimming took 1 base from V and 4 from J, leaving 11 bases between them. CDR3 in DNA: TGTGCCAGCAGCTTAGTACAGGGATGGTACGAGCAGTACTTC. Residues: CASSLVQGWYEQYF.

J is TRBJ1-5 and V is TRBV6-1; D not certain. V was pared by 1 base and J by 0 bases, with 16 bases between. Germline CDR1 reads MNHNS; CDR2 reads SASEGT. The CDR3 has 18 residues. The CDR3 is CASSEVLRRSYSNQPQHF. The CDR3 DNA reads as TGTGCCAGCAGTGAAGTGTTGCGTAGGAGTTATAGCAATCAGCCCCAGCATTTT.

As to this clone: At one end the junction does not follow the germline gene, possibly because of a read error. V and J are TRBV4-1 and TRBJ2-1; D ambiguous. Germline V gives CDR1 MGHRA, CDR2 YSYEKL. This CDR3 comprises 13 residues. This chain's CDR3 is CASSQSGLWSPLF. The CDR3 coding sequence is TGCGCCAGCAGCCAGTCTGGGCTTTGGAGTCCGCTCTTC.

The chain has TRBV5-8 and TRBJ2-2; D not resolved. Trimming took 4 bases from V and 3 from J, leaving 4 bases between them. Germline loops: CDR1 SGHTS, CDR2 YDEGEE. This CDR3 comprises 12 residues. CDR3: CASSPDTGELFF. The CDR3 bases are TGTGCCAGCAGCCCCGACACCGGGGAGCTGTTTTTT.

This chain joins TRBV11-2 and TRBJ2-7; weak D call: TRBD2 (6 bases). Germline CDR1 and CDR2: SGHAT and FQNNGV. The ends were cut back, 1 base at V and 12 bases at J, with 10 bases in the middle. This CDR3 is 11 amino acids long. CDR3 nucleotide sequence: TGTGCCAGCAGCTTAGGCGGGGCCCCGTACTTC. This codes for CASSLGGAPYF.

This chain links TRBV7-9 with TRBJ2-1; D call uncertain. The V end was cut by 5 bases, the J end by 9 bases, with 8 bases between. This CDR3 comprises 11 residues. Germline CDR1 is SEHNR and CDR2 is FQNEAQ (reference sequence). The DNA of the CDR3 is TGTGCCAGCAGCCTCGGAAGTGAGCAGTTCTTC. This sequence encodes CASSLGSEQFF.

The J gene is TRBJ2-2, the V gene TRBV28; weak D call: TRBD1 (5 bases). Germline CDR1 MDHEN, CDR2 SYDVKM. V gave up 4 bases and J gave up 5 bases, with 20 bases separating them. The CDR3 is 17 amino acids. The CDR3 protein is CASSCPLGQSCTGELFF. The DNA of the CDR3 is TGTGCCAGCAGTTGCCCCTTGGGGCAGAGTTGTACCGGGGAGCTGTTTTTT.

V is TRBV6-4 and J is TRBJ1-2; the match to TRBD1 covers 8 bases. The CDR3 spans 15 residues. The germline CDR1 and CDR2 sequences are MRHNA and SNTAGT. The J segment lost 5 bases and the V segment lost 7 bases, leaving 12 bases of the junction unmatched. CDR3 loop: CASKSSGGAPYGYTF. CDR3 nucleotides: TGTGCCAGCAAATCGTCAGGGGGCGCGCCGTATGGCTACACCTTC.

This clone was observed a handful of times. This chain's CDR3 is CASSQGTVNQPQHF. For the CDR3, the DNA is TGCGCCAGCAGCCAAGGGACGGTGAATCAGCCCCAGCATTTT. The V gene is TRBV4-1, the J gene TRBJ1-5, with D unresolved. Per the germline V gene, CDR1 is MGHRA and CDR2 is YSYEKL. The V end lost 1 base, the J end lost 4 bases, and 8 bases lay between the germline ends. The CDR3 contains 14 residues.

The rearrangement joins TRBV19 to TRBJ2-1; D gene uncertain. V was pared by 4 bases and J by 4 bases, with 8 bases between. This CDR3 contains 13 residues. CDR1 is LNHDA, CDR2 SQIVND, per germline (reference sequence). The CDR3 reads CASSTGRYNEQFF. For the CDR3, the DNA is TGTGCCAGTAGTACCGGACGGTACAATGAGCAGTTCTTC.

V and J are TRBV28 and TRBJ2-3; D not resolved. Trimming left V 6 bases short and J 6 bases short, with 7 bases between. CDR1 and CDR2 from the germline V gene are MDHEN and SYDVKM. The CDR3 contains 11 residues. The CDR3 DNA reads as TGTGCCAGCAGCATGTCGGATACGCAGTATTTT. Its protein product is CASSMSDTQYF.

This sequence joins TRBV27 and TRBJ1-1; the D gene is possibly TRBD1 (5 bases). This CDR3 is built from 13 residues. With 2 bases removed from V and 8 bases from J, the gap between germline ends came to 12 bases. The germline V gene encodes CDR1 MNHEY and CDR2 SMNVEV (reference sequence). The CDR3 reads CASSLKGAREAFF. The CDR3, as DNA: TGTGCCAGCAGTTTAAAAGGGGCGAGAGAAGCTTTCTTT.

DNA of the CDR3: TGCGCCAGCAGCTCTACGACAGGACAGGACTATGGCTACACCTTC. Its translation is CASSSTTGQDYGYTF. The V gene is TRBV4-1, the J gene TRBJ1-2, with 7 bases fitting TRBD1. This CDR3 spans 15 amino acids. The trim removed 5 bases at V and 3 bases at J, leaving 9 bases unmatched. The germline V gene has CDR1 MGHRA and CDR2 YSYEKL.

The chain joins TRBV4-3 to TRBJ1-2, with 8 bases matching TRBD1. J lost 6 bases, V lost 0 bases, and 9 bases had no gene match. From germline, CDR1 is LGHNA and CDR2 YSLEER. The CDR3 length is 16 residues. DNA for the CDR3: TGCGCCAGCAGCCAAGACAGCCAGGGGGCTATCAATGGCTACACCTTC. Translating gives CASSQDSQGAINGYTF.

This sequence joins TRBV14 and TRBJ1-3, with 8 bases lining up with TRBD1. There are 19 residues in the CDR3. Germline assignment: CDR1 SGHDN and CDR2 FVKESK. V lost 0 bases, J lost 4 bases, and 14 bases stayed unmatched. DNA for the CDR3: TGTGCCAGCAGCCAAGAAGGGGTATCCGGGACAGGTCCCGGAAACACCATATATTTT. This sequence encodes CASSQEGVSGTGPGNTIYF.

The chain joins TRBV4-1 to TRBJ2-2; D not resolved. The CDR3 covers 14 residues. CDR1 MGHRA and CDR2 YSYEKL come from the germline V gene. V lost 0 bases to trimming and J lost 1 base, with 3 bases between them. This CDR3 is CASSQERNTGELFF. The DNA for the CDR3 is TGCGCCAGCAGCCAAGAGCGGAACACCGGGGAGCTGTTTTTT.

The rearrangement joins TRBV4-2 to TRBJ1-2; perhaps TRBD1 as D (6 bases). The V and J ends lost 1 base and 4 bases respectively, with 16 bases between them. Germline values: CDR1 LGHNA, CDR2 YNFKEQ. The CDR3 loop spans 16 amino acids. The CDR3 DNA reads TGTGCCAGCAGCCAAGCCAACCAGGGGCGCATCTATGGCTACACCTTC. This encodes CASSQANQGRIYGYTF.